The clone carrying this T cell receptor (beta chain) appeared many times. The antigen is unknown. These data belong to a study of neurological immune-mediated disorders. Points from the study as a whole: While HTLV-1-associated myelopathy showed the greatest TCR clonal expansion, multiple sclerosis showed the least, falling below healthy controls.

As for the cDNA, it was generated by 5'RACE with 10-nucleotide random UMIs. The authors obtained over 180 million TCR-beta sequences from 15-18 subjects per sequencing run. TCRdb called the 5' RACE reads again in MiXCR, with one record for every CDR3 protein. Here the sample spans approximately 74,000 distinct CDR3 sequences, about 9% being singletons. The CDR3 is made up of 13 amino acids. In germline, CDR1 is LGHDT, CDR2 YNNKEL (reference sequence). V was trimmed by 0 bases and J by 7 bases, leaving 10 bases between them. The study built unsorted libraries from 2 million PBMCs kept at -80 C. The TCR sequence derives from a man aged 50-60 years in good health. Sequenced input: PBMCs. The chain carries TRBV3-1 and TRBJ2-7, with no clear D. This CDR3 reads CASSQDPQMEQYF. The CDR3 nucleotides read TGTGCCAGCAGCCAAGATCCCCAAATGGAGCAGTACTTC.